The text below deals with one T cell receptor beta chain. Its antigen is still unknown. The entry originates in a study of cytomegalovirus exposure and HLA in healthy donors. General study findings and limits: The majority of TCR sequences were rare, yet some public TCRs appeared in many donors. According to an earlier analysis, most TCR beta V segments yielded productive rearrangements about 87% or about 30% of the time. For TCR beta chains, V- and J-gene trimming was later linked to a missense DCLRE1C variant. In all likelihood, a cluster of highly shared sequence variants was a sequencing artifact.

Vbeta (60) and Jbeta (13) primers were used in the PCR. The method was immunoSEQ multiplex PCR; TCRdb's version includes in-frame clones alone and lacks a portion of them. The data contain 150,000 to 200,000 clones, 81% of them singletons. This CDR3 spans 16 amino acids. The germline V gene encodes CDR1 SGHTA and CDR2 FQGNSA. J was trimmed by 4 bases and V by 1 base; bases with no gene match: 4. The TCR comes from a woman between 25 and 40 years old in good health and CMV-seronegative. The sequenced material came from PBMCs. V and J are TRBV7-2 and TRBJ2-2; 9 nucleotides match TRBD2. The CDR3 region has the DNA TGTGCCAGCAGCTTAGGTTTAGCGGGGGTCACCGGGGAGCTGTTTTTT. Residues: CASSLGLAGVTGELFF. The whole variable domain, remainder taken from reference TRBV7-2 and TRBJ2-2, is GAGVSQSPSNKVTEKGKDVELRCDPISGHTALYWYRQSLGQGLEFLIYFQGNSAPDKSGLPSDRFSAERTGGSVSTLTIQRTQQEDSAVYLCASSLGLAGVTGELFFGEGSRLTVL.